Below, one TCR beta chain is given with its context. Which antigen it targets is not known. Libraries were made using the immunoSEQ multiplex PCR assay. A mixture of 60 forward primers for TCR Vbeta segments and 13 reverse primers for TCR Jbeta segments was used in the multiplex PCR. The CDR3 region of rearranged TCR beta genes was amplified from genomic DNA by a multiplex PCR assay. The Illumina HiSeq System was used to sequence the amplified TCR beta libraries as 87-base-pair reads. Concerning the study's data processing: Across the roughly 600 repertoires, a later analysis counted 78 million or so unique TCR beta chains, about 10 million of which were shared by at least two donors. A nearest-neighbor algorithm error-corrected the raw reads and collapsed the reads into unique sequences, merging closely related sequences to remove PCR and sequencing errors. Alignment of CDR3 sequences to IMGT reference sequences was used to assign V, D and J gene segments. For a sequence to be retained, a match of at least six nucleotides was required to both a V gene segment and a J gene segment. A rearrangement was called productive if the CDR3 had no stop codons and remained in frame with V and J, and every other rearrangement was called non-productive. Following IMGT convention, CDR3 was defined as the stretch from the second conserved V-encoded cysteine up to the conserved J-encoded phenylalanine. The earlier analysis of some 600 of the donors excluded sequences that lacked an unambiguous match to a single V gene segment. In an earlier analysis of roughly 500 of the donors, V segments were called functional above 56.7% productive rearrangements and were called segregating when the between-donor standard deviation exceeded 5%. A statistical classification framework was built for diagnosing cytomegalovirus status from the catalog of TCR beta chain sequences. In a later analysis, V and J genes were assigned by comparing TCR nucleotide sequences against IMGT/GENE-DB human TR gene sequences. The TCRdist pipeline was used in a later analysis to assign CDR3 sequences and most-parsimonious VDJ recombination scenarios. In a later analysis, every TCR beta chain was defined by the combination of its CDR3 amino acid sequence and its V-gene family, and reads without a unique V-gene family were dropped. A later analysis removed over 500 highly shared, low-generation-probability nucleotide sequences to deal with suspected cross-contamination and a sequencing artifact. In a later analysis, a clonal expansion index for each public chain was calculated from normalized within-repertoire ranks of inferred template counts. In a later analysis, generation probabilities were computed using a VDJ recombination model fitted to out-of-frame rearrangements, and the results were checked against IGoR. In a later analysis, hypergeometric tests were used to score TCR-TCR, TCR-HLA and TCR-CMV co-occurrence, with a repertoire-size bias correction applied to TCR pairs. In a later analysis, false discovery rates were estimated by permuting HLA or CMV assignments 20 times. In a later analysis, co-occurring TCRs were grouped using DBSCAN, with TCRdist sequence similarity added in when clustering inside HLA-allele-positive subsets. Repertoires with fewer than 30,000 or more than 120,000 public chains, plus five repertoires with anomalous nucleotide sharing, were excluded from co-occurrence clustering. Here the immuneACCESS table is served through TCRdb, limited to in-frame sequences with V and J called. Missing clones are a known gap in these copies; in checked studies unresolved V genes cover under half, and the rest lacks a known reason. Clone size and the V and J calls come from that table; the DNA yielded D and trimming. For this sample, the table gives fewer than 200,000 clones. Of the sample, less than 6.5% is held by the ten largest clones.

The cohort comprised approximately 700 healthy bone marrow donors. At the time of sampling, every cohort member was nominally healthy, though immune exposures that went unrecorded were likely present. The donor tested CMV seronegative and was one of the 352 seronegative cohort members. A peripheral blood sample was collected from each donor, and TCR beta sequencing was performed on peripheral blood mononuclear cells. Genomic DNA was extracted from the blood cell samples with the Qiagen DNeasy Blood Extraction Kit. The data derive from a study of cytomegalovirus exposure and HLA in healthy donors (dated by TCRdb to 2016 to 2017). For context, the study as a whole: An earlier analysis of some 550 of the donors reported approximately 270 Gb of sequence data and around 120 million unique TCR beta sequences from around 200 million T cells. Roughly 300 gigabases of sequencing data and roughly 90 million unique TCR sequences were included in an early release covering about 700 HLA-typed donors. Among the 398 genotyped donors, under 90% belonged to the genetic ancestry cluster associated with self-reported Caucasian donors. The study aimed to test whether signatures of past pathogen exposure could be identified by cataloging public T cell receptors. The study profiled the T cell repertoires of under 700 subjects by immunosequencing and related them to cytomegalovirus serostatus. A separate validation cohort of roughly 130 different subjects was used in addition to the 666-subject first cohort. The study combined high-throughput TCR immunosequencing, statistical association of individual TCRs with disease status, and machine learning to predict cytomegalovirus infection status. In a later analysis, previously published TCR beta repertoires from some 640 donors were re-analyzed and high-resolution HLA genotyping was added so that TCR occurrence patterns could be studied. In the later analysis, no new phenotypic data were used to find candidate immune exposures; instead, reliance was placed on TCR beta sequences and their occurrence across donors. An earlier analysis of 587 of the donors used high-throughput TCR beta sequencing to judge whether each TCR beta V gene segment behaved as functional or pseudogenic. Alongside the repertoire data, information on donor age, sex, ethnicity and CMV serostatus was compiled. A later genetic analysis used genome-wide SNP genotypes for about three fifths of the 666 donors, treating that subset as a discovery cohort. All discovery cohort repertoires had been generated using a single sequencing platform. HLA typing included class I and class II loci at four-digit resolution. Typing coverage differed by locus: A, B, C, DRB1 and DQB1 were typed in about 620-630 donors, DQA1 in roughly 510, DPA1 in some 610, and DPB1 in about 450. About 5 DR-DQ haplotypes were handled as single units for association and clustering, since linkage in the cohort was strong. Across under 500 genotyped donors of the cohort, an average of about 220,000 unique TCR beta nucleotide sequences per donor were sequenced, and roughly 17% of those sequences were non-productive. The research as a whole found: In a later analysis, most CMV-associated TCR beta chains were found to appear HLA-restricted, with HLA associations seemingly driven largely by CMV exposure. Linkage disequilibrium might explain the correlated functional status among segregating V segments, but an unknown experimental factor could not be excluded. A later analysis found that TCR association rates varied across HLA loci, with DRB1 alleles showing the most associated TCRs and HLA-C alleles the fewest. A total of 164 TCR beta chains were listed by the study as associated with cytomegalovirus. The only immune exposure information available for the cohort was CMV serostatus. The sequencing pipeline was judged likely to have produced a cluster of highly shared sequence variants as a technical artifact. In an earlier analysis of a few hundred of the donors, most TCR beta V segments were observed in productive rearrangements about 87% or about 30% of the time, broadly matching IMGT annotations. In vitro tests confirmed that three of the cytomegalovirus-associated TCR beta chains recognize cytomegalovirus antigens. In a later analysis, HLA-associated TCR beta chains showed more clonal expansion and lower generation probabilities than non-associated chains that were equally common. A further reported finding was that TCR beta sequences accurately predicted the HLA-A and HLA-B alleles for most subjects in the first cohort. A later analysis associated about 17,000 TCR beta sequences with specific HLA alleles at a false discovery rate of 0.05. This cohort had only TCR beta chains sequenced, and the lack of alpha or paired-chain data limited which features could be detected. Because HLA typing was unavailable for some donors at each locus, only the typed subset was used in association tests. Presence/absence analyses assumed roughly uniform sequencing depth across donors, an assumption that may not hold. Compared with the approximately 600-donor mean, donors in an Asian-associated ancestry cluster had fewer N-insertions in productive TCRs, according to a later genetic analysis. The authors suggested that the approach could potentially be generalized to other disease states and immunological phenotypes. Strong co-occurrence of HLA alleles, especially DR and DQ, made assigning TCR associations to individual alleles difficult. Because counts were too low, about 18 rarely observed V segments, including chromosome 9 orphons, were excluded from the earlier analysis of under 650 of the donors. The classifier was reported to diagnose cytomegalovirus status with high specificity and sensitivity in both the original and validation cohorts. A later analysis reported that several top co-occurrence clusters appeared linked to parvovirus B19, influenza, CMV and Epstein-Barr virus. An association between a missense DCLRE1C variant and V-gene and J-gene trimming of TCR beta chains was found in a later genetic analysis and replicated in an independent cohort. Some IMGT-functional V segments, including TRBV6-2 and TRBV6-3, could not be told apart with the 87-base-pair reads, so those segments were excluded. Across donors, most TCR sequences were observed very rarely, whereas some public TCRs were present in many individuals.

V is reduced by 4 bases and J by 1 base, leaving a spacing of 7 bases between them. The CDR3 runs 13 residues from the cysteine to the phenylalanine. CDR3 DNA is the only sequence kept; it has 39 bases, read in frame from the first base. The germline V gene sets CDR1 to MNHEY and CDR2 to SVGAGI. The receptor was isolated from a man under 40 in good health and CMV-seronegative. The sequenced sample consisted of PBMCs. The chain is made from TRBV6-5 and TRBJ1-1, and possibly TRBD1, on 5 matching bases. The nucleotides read TGTGCCAGCAGTTCAGGACAGAACACTGAAGCTTTCTTT. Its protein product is CASSSGQNTEAFF.